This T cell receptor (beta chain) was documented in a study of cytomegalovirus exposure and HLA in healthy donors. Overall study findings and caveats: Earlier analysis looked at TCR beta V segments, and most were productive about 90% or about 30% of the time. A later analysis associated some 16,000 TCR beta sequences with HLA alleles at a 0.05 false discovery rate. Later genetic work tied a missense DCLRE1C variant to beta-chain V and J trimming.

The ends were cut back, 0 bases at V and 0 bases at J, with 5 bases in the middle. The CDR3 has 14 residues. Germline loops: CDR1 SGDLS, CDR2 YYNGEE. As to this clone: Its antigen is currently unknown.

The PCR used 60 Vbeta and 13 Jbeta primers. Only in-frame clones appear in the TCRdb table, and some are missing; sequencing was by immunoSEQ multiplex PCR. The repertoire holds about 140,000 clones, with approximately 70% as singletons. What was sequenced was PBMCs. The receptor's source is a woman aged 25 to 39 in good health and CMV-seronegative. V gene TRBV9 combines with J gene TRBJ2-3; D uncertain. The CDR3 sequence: CASSVAPSTDTQYF. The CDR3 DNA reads TGTGCCAGCAGCGTAGCCCCTAGCACAGATACGCAGTATTTT.